This T cell receptor beta chain was obtained from a study of blood T cells in healthy people across ages. Germline V gene sequence: CDR1 MNHEY, CDR2 SVGEGT. V dropped 2 bases and J dropped 3 bases, with 13 bases sitting between them. The CDR3 is 15 residues long. Using a J-beta primer mix together with a sample-barcoded 5' primer, a second PCR was run for about 6 to 11 cycles. Each CDR3 protein gets one entry after TCRdb re-called the 5' RACE reads with MiXCR. The sample records fewer than 800,000 distinct CDR3 sequences, around a quarter being singletons. The sample also formed part of further work on T cells of mothers and their children.

This chain connects TRBV6-2 or TRBV6-3 to TRBJ1-1; weak D call: TRBD1 (5 bases). This TCR was recovered from a boy younger than 18 in good health. The material sequenced was blood. This CDR3 is CASSYDLPGYTEAFF. The CDR3 nucleotides are TGTGCCAGCAGTTACGACCTCCCAGGGTACACTGAAGCTTTCTTT.